This passage covers 11 T cell receptor beta chains from one sample sequenced in a study of vaccination effects on CD4 cells after COVID-19. TCRdb keeps only in-frame clones here, not all; method: immunoSEQ multiplex PCR. The sample holds roughly 24,000 clones, roughly four fifths seen once. Their antigens remain unidentified. Ahead of sequencing, the ViraFEST assay grew antigen-specific CD4+ T cells using viral peptide pools. CD4+ T cells were isolated after less than 13 days of culture. PCR confirmed that the person was infected with SARS-CoV-2 between March and December 2020. The material sequenced was CD4+ T cells from PBMCs cultured with SARS-CoV-2 spike peptides, taken before COVID-19 vaccination. The receptors stem from a human donor who had a prior SARS-CoV-2 infection.

V and J are TRBV7-3 and TRBJ2-2, with TRBD2 matching 10 bases. The CDR3 loop spans 16 amino acids. The junction had 4 bases not matched to a gene; V was cut back by 2 bases and J by 4 bases. Germline loops: CDR1 SGHTA, CDR2 FQGTGA. The CDR3 bases are TGTGCCAGCAGCTTAGGTACTAGCGGGGCCACCGGGGAGCTGTTTTTT. This encodes CASSLGTSGATGELFF.

This chain connects TRBV2 to TRBJ2-5; possibly TRBD2 for D (6 bases). The CDR3 is made up of 12 amino acids. Germline V CDR1 and CDR2: SNHLY, FYNNEI. Trimming removed 7 bases at V and 2 bases at J, with 8 bases between. The CDR3 nucleotides are TGTGCCAGCAATGCGGGGCAAGAGACCCAGTACTTC. It encodes CASNAGQETQYF.

The rearrangement joins TRBV4-1 to TRBJ2-3; 11 bases are a match to TRBD2. This CDR3 contains 16 residues. Germline CDR1 MGHRA, CDR2 YSYEKL. Trimming took 0 bases from V and 1 from J; bases not matched to a gene: 0. CDR3 in amino acids: CASSQDSGGGTDTQYF. CDR3 nucleotides: TGCGCCAGCAGCCAAGATAGCGGGGGGGGCACAGATACGCAGTATTTT.

V gene TRBV5-6 combines with J gene TRBJ2-7, with TRBD2 as a possible D gene (5 bases). Germline V gene sequence: CDR1 SGHDT, CDR2 YYEEEE. There are 17 residues in the CDR3. Trimming took off 0 bases at V and 6 bases at J, with 22 bases between the two ends. The CDR3 nucleotides read TGTGCCAGCAGCTTGGAGTCCTACAGCGGACGGAGTAGCGAGCAGTACTTC. Translation gives CASSLESYSGRSSEQYF.

The chain has TRBV6-2 or TRBV6-3 and TRBJ1-5; D not certain. Between the trimmed V and J ends, which lost 0 bases and 1 base, there was a span of 4 bases. The germline V gene encodes CDR1 MNHEY and CDR2 SVGEGT. The CDR3 runs to 14 residues. The CDR3 reads CASSYSSSNQPQHF. DNA for the CDR3: TGTGCCAGCAGTTACTCGTCCAGCAATCAGCCCCAGCATTTT.

The chain is built from TRBV4-3 and TRBJ2-2; D is possibly TRBD1 (6 bases). The CDR3 spans 16 residues. V lost 4 bases and J 4 bases, leaving 16 bases between the germline ends. CDR1 and CDR2 (germline): LGHNA, YSLEER. The CDR3 nucleotides read TGCGCCAGCAGCCTTTTGCCAGGACAGTTCACCGGGGAGCTGTTTTTT. Its protein is CASSLLPGQFTGELFF.

The table lists this clone with a count of one. This chain uses TRBV10-3 with TRBJ2-1; D unresolved. CDR1 and CDR2 from the germline V gene are ENHRY and SYGVKD. There are 13 residues in the CDR3. V dropped 11 bases and J dropped 4 bases, with 15 bases sitting between them. CDR3 amino acids: CAVKDFSYNEQFF. DNA for the CDR3: TGTGCCGTCAAAGACTTCTCGTACAATGAGCAGTTCTTC.

This clone is labeled medium-sized. The CDR3 DNA follows: TGCACCAGCAGCCAAGCTCCGGGACTAGCGGGGATTTCCTACAATGAGCAGTTCTTC. It is translated as CTSSQAPGLAGISYNEQFF. V usage is TRBV1 and J usage is TRBJ2-1; the DNA was not compared with TRBD2, the D call given in the table. TRBV1 is a pseudogene. CDR3 size: 19 residues.

This clone was observed a few times. The chain carries TRBV10-3 and TRBJ2-7, with 7 bases aligning to TRBD2. The CDR3 runs to 17 residues. The ends lost 8 bases at V and 3 bases at J; junction bases unmatched: 19. CDR1 and CDR2 (germline): ENHRY, SYGVKD. The CDR3 spells CAISQERAGRNLYEQYF. The CDR3, as DNA: TGTGCCATCTCCCAGGAACGAGCGGGGAGAAATCTCTACGAGCAGTACTTC.

The rearrangement uses TRBV15 and TRBJ2-7, with 9 bases fitting TRBD1. After removal of 1 base from V and 5 bases from J, the junction contained 3 bases not matched to a gene. Germline V gene data show CDR1 as LNHNV and CDR2 as YYDKDF (reference sequence). CDR3 size: 14 residues. For the CDR3, the DNA is TGTGCCACCAGCAGAGGGGACAGGGCCCACGAGCAGTACTTC. This encodes CATSRGDRAHEQYF.

Only a few counts were recorded for this clone. This chain connects TRBV5-4 to TRBJ1-4, with D uncertain. The CDR3 totals 13 residues. Trimming cost V 1 base and J 5 bases, with 6 bases left between them. CDR1 SGHNT and CDR2 YYREEE come from the germline V gene (reference sequence). The CDR3 nucleotides read TGTGCCAGCAGCTTGCCGCCCAATGAAAAACTGTTTTTT. Protein product: CASSLPPNEKLFF.